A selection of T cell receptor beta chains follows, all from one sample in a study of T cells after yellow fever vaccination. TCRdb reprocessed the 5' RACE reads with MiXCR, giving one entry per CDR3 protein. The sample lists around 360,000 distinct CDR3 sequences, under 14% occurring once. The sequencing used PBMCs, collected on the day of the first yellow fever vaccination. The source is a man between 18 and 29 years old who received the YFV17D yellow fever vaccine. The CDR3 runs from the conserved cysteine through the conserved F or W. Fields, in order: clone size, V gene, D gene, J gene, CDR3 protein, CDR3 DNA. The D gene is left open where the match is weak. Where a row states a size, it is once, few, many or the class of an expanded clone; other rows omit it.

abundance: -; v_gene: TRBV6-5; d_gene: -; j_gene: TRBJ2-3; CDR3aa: CASSYSTGVPDTQYF; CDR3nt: TGTGCCAGCAGTTACTCGACGGGGGTACCAGATACGCAGTATTTT
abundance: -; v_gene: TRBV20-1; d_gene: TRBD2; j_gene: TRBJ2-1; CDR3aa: CSASSGGVWNEQFF; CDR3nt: TGCAGTGCCAGTAGCGGGGGGGTTTGGAATGAGCAGTTCTTC
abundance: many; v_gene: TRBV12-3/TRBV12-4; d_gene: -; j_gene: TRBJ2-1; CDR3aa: CASSRPGTGDNEQFF; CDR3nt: TGTGCCAGCAGTCGACCCGGGACGGGGGACAATGAGCAGTTCTTC
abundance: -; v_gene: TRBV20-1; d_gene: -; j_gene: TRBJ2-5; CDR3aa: CSARVAGVETQYF; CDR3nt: TGCAGTGCTAGAGTAGCCGGGGTGGAGACCCAGTACTTC
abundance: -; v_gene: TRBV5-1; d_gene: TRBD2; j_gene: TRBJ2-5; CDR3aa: CASSSLATETQYF; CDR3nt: TGCGCCAGCAGCTCACTAGCGACAGAGACCCAGTACTTC
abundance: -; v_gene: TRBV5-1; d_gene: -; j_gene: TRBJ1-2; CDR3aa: CASSPGEGSTTHGYTF; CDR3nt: TGCGCCAGCAGCCCTGGGGAGGGTTCCACAACCCATGGCTACACCTTC
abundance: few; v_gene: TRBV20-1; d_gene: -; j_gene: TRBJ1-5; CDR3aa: CSARGDTHQPQHF; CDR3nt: TGCAGTGCTAGAGGTGACACACATCAGCCCCAGCATTTT
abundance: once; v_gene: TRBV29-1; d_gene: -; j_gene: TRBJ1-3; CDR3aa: CSGVSGNTIYF; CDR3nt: TGCAGCGGAGTATCTGGAAACACCATATATTTT
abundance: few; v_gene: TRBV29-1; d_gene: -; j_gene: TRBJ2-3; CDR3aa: CSVEVQDTQYF; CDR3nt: TGCAGCGTCGAAGTACAAGATACGCAGTATTTT
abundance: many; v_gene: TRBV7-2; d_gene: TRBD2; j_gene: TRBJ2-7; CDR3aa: CASSFSSEAGGYEQYF; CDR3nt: TGTGCCAGCAGCTTTAGCTCGGAAGCGGGAGGATACGAGCAGTACTTC
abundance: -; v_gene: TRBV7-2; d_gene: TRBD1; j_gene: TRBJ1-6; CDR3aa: CASSLARGQALGSPLHF; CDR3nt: TGTGCCAGCAGCTTAGCGCGAGGACAGGCTTTAGGATCACCCCTCCACTTT
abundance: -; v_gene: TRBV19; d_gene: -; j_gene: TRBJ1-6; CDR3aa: CASSIQGRNSPLHF; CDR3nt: TGTGCCAGTAGTATTCAGGGTCGGAATTCACCCCTCCACTTT
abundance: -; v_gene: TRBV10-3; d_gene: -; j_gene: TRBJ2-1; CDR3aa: CAISESKGNANEQFF; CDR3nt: TGTGCCATCAGTGAGTCAAAGGGGAACGCCAATGAGCAGTTCTTC
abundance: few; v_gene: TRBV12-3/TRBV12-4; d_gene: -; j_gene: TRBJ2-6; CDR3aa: CASSFEWGTSSGANVLTF; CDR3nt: TGTGCCAGCAGCTTCGAATGGGGGACAAGCTCTGGGGCCAACGTCCTGACTTTC
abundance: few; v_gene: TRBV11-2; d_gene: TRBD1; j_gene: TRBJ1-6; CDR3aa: CASSRRVGRGLYGSPLHF; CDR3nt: TGTGCCAGCAGCCGTAGAGTCGGCAGGGGGCTTTACGGATCACCCCTCCACTTT
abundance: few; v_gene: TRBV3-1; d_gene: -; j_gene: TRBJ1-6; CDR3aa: CASSQRTSPYGSPLHF; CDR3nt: TGTGCCAGCAGCCAGAGGACGAGCCCATATGGTTCACCCCTCCACTTT
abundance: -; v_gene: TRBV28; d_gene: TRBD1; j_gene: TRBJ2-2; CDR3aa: CASSSRRGPSNTGELFF; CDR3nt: TGTGCCAGCAGTTCTCGCAGGGGGCCCTCGAACACCGGGGAGCTGTTTTTT
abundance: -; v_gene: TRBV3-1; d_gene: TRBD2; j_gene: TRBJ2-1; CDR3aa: CASSLRLAGGLYNEQFF; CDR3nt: TGTGCCAGCAGCCTTAGACTAGCGGGGGGCCTCTACAATGAGCAGTTCTTC
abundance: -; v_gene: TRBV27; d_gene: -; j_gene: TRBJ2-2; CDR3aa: CASSLLGTTYTGELFF; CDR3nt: TGTGCCAGCAGTTTATTGGGGACAACTTACACCGGGGAGCTGTTTTTT
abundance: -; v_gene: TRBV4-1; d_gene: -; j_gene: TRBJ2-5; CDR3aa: CASSQSTRTQETQYF; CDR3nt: TGCGCCAGCAGCCAATCGACCCGAACACAAGAGACCCAGTACTTC
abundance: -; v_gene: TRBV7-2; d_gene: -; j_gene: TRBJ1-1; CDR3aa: CASSSRGGAWTEAFF; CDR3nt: TGTGCCAGCAGCTCAAGAGGGGGGGCATGGACTGAAGCTTTCTTT
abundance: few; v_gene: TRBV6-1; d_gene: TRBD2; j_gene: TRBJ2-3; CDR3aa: CASSPAGGTSTDTQYF; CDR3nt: TGTGCCAGCAGTCCAGCGGGGGGCACTAGCACAGATACGCAGTATTTT
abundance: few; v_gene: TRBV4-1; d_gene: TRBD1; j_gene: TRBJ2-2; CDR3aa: CASSHPMGGQGMSGELFF; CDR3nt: TGCGCCAGCAGCCACCCCATGGGGGGACAGGGGATGTCCGGGGAGCTGTTTTTT
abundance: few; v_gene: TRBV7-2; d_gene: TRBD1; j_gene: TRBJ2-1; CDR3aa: CASTVPGQVYNEQFF; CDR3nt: TGTGCCAGCACCGTGCCGGGACAGGTCTACAATGAGCAGTTCTTC
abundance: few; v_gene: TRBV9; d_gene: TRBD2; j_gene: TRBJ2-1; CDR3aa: CASSVDGTSGGAVEQFF; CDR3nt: TGTGCCAGCAGCGTAGATGGGACTAGCGGGGGGGCGGTTGAGCAGTTCTTC
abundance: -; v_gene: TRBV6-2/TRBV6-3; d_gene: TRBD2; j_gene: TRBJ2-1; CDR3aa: CASSYSWTSGANEQFF; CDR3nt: TGTGCCAGCAGTTACTCATGGACTAGCGGAGCTAATGAGCAGTTCTTC
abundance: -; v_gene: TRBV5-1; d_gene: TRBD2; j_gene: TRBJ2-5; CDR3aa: CATAGEGPQETQYF; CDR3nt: TGCGCCACCGCGGGGGAAGGTCCCCAAGAGACCCAGTACTTC
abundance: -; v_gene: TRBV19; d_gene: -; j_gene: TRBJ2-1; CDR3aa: CASSGGAWYNEQFF; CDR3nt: TGTGCCAGTAGTGGGGGGGCTTGGTACAATGAGCAGTTCTTC
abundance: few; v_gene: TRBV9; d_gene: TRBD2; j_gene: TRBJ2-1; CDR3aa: CASSVVAGERYNEQFF; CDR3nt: TGTGCCAGCAGCGTAGTAGCGGGGGAGCGCTACAATGAGCAGTTCTTC
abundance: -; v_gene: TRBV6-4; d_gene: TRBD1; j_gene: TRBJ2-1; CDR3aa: CASSKDRVENEQFF; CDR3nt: TGTGCCAGCAGCAAGGACAGGGTGGAAAATGAGCAGTTCTTC
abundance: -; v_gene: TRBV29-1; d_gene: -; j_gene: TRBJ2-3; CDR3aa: CSVGSRLTDTQYF; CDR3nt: TGCAGCGTTGGTAGCCGTCTCACAGATACGCAGTATTTT